This T cell receptor beta chain was documented in a study of T cells in women clearing cervical HPV infection. Turning to the study itself: Controls gave blood once infection was undetectable; cases at lesion identification.

V was cut by 2 bases and J by 2 bases, with 13 bases left in between. The CDR3 loop spans 14 amino acids. The germline V gene encodes CDR1 DFQATT and CDR2 SNEGSKA (reference sequence). Using immunoSEQ multiplex PCR, the repertoire was profiled, and TCRdb retains in-frame clones only, with some absent. The sample totals about 31,000 clones. As regards this clone: Its specificity is unknown. The CDR3 end is not reached by the read, which stops 3 residues before it; the germline J gene fills it in.

Overall study results and limits: Each sample's T-cell count was unknown, possibly confounding richness. Cases and controls were distinguished at AUC roughly 0.86 by richness and V genes.

Prevalent HPV16 infections were excluded; only incident single HPV16 infections included. This TCR was recovered from a woman between 18 and 69 years old with a cervical HPV16 infection that either progressed to CIN3+ or cleared (not recorded which). The sample comprised blood buffy coat. This chain connects TRBV20-1 to TRBJ2-7; D is uncertain. The CDR3 bases that were read are TGCAGTGCTAGAAGAGGTACAAATACCTACGAG. Protein: CSARRGTNTYE. The whole CDR3 is CSARRGTNTYEQYF.